These 16 T cell receptor beta chains originate from one sample sequenced in a study of T cells after yellow fever vaccination. MiXCR, run by TCRdb on the 5' RACE reads, gives a single entry per CDR3 protein. The sample carries under 600,000 distinct CDR3 sequences, 20% to 25% recorded once. Sequenced material: PBMCs, taken 21 days after the first yellow fever vaccination. Receptor source: a man between 18 and 29 years old who received the YFV17D yellow fever vaccine.

This clonotype appeared a single time. The CDR3 is CASSFGTTEDTQYF. CDR3 DNA sequence: TGTGCCAGCAGCTTTGGGACTACGGAGGATACGCAGTATTTT. The rearrangement links TRBV7-9 to TRBJ2-3; 7 nucleotides match TRBD2. Germline V CDR1 and CDR2: SEHNR, FQNEAQ (reference sequence). The CDR3 contains 14 residues. J gave up 6 bases and V 3 bases, and 6 bases lay outside the gene matches. Filled out from reference TRBV7-9 and TRBJ2-3, the complete variable domain reads DTGVSQNPRHKITKRGQNVTFRCDPISEHNRLYWYRQTLGQGPEFLTYFQNEAQLEKSRLLSDRFSAERPKGSFSTLEIQRTEQGDSAMYLCASSFGTTEDTQYFGPGTRLTVL.

The V and J genes are TRBV5-1 and TRBJ1-2; D gene unclear. The CDR3 sequence is 16 residues long. Trimming cost V 5 bases and J 1 base, with 18 bases left between them. The V gene's germline CDR1 is SGHRS and CDR2 YFSETQ. The CDR3 region is CASRSLGSTRNYGYTF. CDR3 DNA: TGCGCCAGCAGATCCTTGGGGTCCACTCGTAACTATGGCTACACCTTC.

The V and J genes are TRBV4-3 and TRBJ1-2, with no clear D. The CDR3 runs 16 residues. The V gene's germline CDR1 is LGHNA and CDR2 YSLEER. Trimming stripped 1 base from V and 2 bases from J, with 14 bases between. The CDR3 DNA reads TGCGCCAGCAGCCAAGGGGCCCAAGTACCGAACTATGGCTACACCTTC. Translation gives CASSQGAQVPNYGYTF.

This chain links TRBV4-1 with TRBJ2-3; D may correspond to TRBD1 or TRBD2 (6 bases each). The CDR3 has 17 residues. Germline V gene sequence: CDR1 MGHRA, CDR2 YSYEKL. Trimming removed 0 bases at V and 0 bases at J, with 13 bases between. CDR3 coding DNA: TGCGCCAGCAGCCAAGATTATGGCGGGACAAGCACAGATACGCAGTATTTT. Protein sequence: CASSQDYGGTSTDTQYF.

The count of this clonotype is one. The rearrangement uses TRBV4-2 and TRBJ1-1; 9 bases line up with TRBD1. The V and J ends lost 2 bases and 7 bases, in that order; junction bases with no gene match: 11. The CDR3 has 16 amino acids. The V gene's germline CDR1 is LGHNA and CDR2 YNFKEQ. The CDR3: CASSQPNGQGTGEAFF. CDR3 nucleotide sequence: TGTGCCAGCAGCCAACCAAATGGACAGGGGACGGGTGAAGCTTTCTTT.

This clonotype was observed a few times. This chain links TRBV18 with TRBJ1-5; D is possibly TRBD1 (5 bases). V was cut by 6 bases and J by 8 bases, with 17 bases left in between. Per the germline V gene, CDR1 is KGHSH and CDR2 is LQKENI. CDR3 length: 14 residues. For the CDR3, the DNA is TGTGCCAGCTCCCTCATAAGTCGGGGCGAGCCCCAGCATTTT. The encoded protein is CASSLISRGEPQHF.

This clonotype was counted between two and nine times. The V gene is TRBV7-2, the J gene TRBJ2-1; D perhaps matches TRBD2 (7 bases). The V gene's germline CDR1 is SGHTA and CDR2 FQGNSA. Deletions cut 3 bases from V and 8 bases from J, with 17 bases between. CDR3 length: 15 residues. The CDR3 here is CASSLIGGGEYEQFF. The CDR3 nucleotides read TGTGCCAGCAGCTTGATTGGGGGGGGCGAATATGAGCAGTTCTTC.

The V and J genes are TRBV20-1 and TRBJ2-7; D unclear. The CDR3 sequence is 15 residues long. V shed 5 bases and J shed 6 bases, with 23 bases lying between them. Per the germline V gene, CDR1 is DFQATT and CDR2 is SNEGSKA (reference sequence). CDR3 protein: CSAPKSVVRLLEQYF. As DNA, the CDR3 is TGCAGTGCTCCGAAGTCAGTTGTAAGGCTACTCGAGCAGTACTTC.

This clonotype has a handful of counts. The CDR3 DNA follows: TGTGCCAGTAGTATTACAGGGGGGCGCACCGGGGAGCTGTTTTTT. Protein product: CASSITGGRTGELFF. The chain uses TRBV19 and TRBJ2-2; 8 positions agree with TRBD1. The length of the CDR3 is 15 residues. Unmatched junction bases numbered 4, after V lost 3 bases and J lost 4 bases. CDR1 LNHDA and CDR2 SQIVND come from the germline V gene (reference sequence).

In its sample, this clonotype was seen many times. The chain has TRBV12-3 or TRBV12-4 and TRBJ2-7; tentative D call: TRBD1 (6 bases). The CDR3 length is 14 residues. With 3 bases removed from V and 3 bases from J, the gap between germline ends came to 12 bases. DNA for the CDR3: TGTGCCAGCAGTTTGGGGACATCCTACTACGAGCAGTACTTC. This translates into CASSLGTSYYEQYF.

This clonotype was detected a few times. This chain joins TRBV28 and TRBJ2-1, with 7 positions matching TRBD1. The CDR3 spans 15 residues. Germline CDR1 reads MDHEN; CDR2 reads SYDVKM. The ends lost 7 bases at V and 8 bases at J; junction bases unmatched: 14. CDR3 protein: CASTPPNRGSHEQFF. In DNA, the CDR3 is TGTGCCAGCACCCCCCCGAACAGGGGATCTCATGAGCAGTTCTTC.

This chain links TRBV5-6 with TRBJ2-7; D is unclear. V was cut by 2 bases and J by 6 bases, with 15 bases left in between. Germline CDR1 is SGHDT and CDR2 is YYEEEE. The CDR3 is made up of 14 amino acids. The CDR3 spells CASSFVSGEFEQYF. The CDR3 nucleotides read TGTGCCAGCAGCTTCGTCTCTGGGGAATTCGAGCAGTACTTC.

This clonotype was detected many times. The chain has TRBV7-2 and TRBJ2-2, with D perhaps assigned TRBD1 or TRBD2 (5 bases each). Germline V gene sequence: CDR1 SGHTA, CDR2 FQGNSA. V was clipped by 3 bases and J by 5 bases, with 13 bases between them. The CDR3 is 15 residues long. The CDR3 DNA reads TGTGCCAGCAGCTTGGGACCGACAATGACCGGGGAGCTGTTTTTT. This translates into CASSLGPTMTGELFF.

This chain links TRBV19 with TRBJ2-1, with TRBD2 identical over 12 bases. Germline lookup yields CDR1 LNHDA and CDR2 SQIVND (reference sequence). This CDR3 is 14 amino acids long. In DNA form, the CDR3 reads TGTGCTACCACTAGCGGGGGGCCTTACAATGAGCAGTTCTTC. Amino acid sequence: CATTSGGPYNEQFF.

This clonotype was seen only a few times. V and J are TRBV2 and TRBJ2-3; D is undetermined. Germline CDR1 and CDR2: SNHLY and FYNNEI. Trimming cost V 7 bases and J 3 bases, with 11 bases left between them. This CDR3 is built from 13 residues. CDR3 residues: CASMAAGTDTQYF. The DNA of the CDR3 is TGTGCCAGCATGGCGGCCGGGACAGATACGCAGTATTTT.

This clonotype appeared many times. V gene TRBV5-1 combines with J gene TRBJ2-1; 9 positions match TRBD1. The V and J ends lost 5 bases and 1 base, in that order; junction bases with no gene match: 4. Germline CDR1 is SGHRS and CDR2 is YFSETQ. The CDR3 loop spans 15 amino acids. CDR3 nucleotide sequence: TGCGCCAGCAGGGGACAGGGAGTTTCCTACAATGAGCAGTTCTTC. Its translation: CASRGQGVSYNEQFF.